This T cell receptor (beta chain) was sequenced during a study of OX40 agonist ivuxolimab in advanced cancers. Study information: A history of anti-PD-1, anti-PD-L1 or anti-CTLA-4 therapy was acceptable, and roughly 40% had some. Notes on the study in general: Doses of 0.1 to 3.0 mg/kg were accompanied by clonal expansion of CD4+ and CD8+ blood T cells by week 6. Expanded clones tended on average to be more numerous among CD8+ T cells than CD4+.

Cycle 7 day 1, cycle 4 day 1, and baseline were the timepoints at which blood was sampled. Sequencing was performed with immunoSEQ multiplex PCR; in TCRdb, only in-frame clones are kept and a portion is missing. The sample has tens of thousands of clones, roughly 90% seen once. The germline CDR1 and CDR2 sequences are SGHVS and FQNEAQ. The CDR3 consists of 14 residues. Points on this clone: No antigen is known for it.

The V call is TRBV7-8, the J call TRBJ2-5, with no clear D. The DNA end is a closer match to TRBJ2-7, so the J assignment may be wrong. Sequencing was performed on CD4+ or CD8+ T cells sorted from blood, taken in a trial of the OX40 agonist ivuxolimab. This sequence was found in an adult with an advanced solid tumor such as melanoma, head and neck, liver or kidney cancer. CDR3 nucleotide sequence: TGTGCCAGCAGCGTTCAGGCAGGATCCTACGAGCAGTACTTC. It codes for CASSVQAGSYEQYF.